This TCR beta chain was sequenced in a study of a mutant IDH1 vaccine in newly diagnosed glioma. Findings of the study overall: Apparently, pseudoprogression bore no relation to changes among the top peripheral T cell clonotypes.

TCRdb's table, derived via immunoSEQ multiplex PCR, lists solely in-frame clones and lacks some. The repertoire holds tens of thousands of clones, 65% to 90% seen once, with 3% to 3.5% in the top ten. About this clone: Its antigen remains unknown.

This CDR3 is 14 amino acids long. Trimming stripped 0 bases from V and 7 bases from J, with 12 bases between. Germline V gene sequence: CDR1 MGHRA, CDR2 YSYEKL. The time point was: week 5, during vaccination. The investigators gave 300 ug of mutant IDH1 20-mer peptide in each vaccine dose, together with topical imiquimod. The sequenced sample was PBMCs, obtained from a glioma patient whose treatment included an IDH1 peptide vaccine. The TCR sequence derives from a woman aged 18 to 35 with glioma. Some clones in this sample may be carry-over from other donors' samples. V is TRBV4-1 and J is TRBJ1-2; D ambiguous. The CDR3 bases are TGCGCCAGCAGCCAAGATCCTCGGGGATCTGGCTACACCTTC. The encoded protein is CASSQDPRGSGYTF.